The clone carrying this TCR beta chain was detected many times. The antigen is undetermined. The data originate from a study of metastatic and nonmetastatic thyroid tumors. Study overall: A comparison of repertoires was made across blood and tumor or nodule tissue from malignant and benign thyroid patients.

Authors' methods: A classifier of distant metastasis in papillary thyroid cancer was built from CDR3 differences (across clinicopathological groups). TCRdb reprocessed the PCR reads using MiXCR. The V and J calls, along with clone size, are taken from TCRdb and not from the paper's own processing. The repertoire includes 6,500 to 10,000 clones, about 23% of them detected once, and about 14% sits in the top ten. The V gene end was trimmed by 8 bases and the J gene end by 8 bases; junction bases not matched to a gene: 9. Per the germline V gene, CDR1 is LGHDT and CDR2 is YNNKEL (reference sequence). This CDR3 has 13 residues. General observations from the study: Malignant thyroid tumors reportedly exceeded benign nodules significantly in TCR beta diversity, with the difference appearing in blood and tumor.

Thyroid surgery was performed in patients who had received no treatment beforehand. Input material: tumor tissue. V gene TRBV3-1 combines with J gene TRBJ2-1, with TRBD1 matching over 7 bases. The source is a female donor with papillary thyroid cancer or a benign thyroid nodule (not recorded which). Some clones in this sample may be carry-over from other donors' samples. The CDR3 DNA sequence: TGTGCCAGCTCTATTTCTCAGGGGGATGAGCAGTTCTTC. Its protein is CASSISQGDEQFF.